A single sample gave rise to the 15 T cell receptor beta chains below, sequenced in a study of sequential checkpoint blockade in melanoma. Profiled with immunoSEQ multiplex PCR; TCRdb holds only in-frame clones, not every one. Of more than 20,000 clones detected, more than 75% appear once; the ten largest clones hold under 14%. Indicated treatment: randomized to nivolumab then ipilimumab (arm A) or the reverse (arm B). The sample here was CD8+ T cells sorted from blood (inferred from file names), taken from a patient given nivolumab and ipilimumab in sequence. Every receptor here comes from a human donor with melanoma.

The chain has TRBV19 and TRBJ1-2; 10 bases align to TRBD1. Germline values: CDR1 LNHDA, CDR2 SQIVND (reference sequence). This CDR3 comprises 14 residues. The J segment lost 6 bases and the V segment lost 5 bases, leaving 6 bases of the junction unmatched. The CDR3 sequence: CASSPLDRGNGYTF. In DNA, the CDR3 is TGTGCCAGTAGTCCCCTGGACAGGGGGAATGGCTACACCTTC.

The chain recombines TRBV5-5 with TRBJ2-7; tentatively, D is TRBD1 (5 bases). The length of the CDR3 is 14 residues. Trimming took off 0 bases at V and 2 bases at J, with 9 bases between the two ends. Germline V lookup: CDR1 SGHKS, CDR2 YYEKEE (reference sequence). CDR3 residues: CASSLEGNTYEQYF. CDR3 coding DNA: TGTGCCAGCAGCTTGGAGGGGAATACCTACGAGCAGTACTTC. Combining the CDR3 with reference TRBV5-5 and TRBJ2-7 gives the whole variable domain DAGVTQSPTHLIKTRGQQVTLRCSPISGHKSVSWYQQVLGQGPQFIFQYYEKEERGRGNFPDRFSARQFPNYSSELNVNALLLGDSALYLCASSLEGNTYEQYFGPGTRLTVT.

The chain couples TRBV11-2 to TRBJ2-7; no reliable D call. CDR3 length: 11 amino acids. Looked up from germline, CDR1 is SGHAT and CDR2 is FQNNGV. Trimming stripped 8 bases from V and 6 bases from J, with 11 bases between. The CDR3 is CASSPGFEQYF. As DNA, the CDR3 is TGTGCCAGCTCCCCCGGGTTCGAGCAGTACTTC.

The CDR3 loop is CAISDMGLAGVSEQFF. DNA for the CDR3: TGTGCCATCAGTGATATGGGACTAGCGGGAGTCAGTGAGCAGTTCTTC. The rearrangement links TRBV10-3 to TRBJ2-1, with 14 nucleotides matching TRBD2. Germline values: CDR1 ENHRY, CDR2 SYGVKD. The V and J ends lost 3 bases and 9 bases, in that order; junction bases with no gene match: 7. The CDR3 is made up of 16 amino acids.

CDR3 in DNA: TGTGCCAGCAGCCAAGACGTGGGAGGTATCTACGAGCAGTACTTC. This translates into CASSQDVGGIYEQYF. The V call is TRBV14, the J call TRBJ2-7; possible D gene TRBD2, 6 bases. V gave up 0 bases and J gave up 3 bases, with 12 bases separating them. The CDR3 extends over 15 amino acids. The germline V gene has CDR1 SGHDN and CDR2 FVKESK.

The chain uses TRBV4-3 and TRBJ2-5; 10 nucleotides line up with TRBD1. V lost 3 bases, J lost 3 bases, and 7 bases stayed unmatched. Germline V lookup: CDR1 LGHNA, CDR2 YSLEER. The CDR3 runs to 16 residues. The CDR3 DNA follows: TGCGCCAGCAGCCAGTGGCCCGGGACAGGGGAAGAGACCCAGTACTTC. It translates to CASSQWPGTGEETQYF.

The J gene is TRBJ2-2, the V gene TRBV6-1; D may be TRBD2 (5 bases). This CDR3 contains 16 residues. The germline CDR1 and CDR2 sequences are MNHNS and SASEGT. Deletions cut 4 bases from V and 1 base from J, with 13 bases between. DNA of the CDR3: TGTGCCAGCAGTGTAGACTACGTGGGGAACACCGGGGAGCTGTTTTTT. Translation gives CASSVDYVGNTGELFF.

V gene TRBV5-1 combines with J gene TRBJ2-1; 10 bases match TRBD2. The CDR3 is 16 amino acids. Germline V gives CDR1 SGHRS, CDR2 YFSETQ. Germline trimming cut 4 bases from V and 4 bases from J; bases unmatched to any gene: 8. The CDR3 sequence is CASSPIAGGLYNEQFF. CDR3 DNA: TGCGCCAGCAGCCCGATAGCGGGAGGCCTATACAATGAGCAGTTCTTC.

This chain links TRBV18 with TRBJ1-2; no definite D call. The germline V gene encodes CDR1 KGHSH and CDR2 LQKENI. Trimming left V 1 base short and J 7 bases short, with 16 bases between. The CDR3 is 15 residues long. The CDR3 bases are TGTGCCAGCTCACCACGAGCCGACGGGGTGCTTGGCTACACCTTC. It is translated as CASSPRADGVLGYTF.

The rearrangement joins TRBV7-3 to TRBJ2-1, with D possibly matching TRBD1 (8 bases). CDR3 size: 16 residues. Deletions cut 4 bases from V and 5 bases from J, with 18 bases between. The germline gives CDR1 SGHTA, CDR2 FQGTGA. DNA for the CDR3: TGTGCCAGCAGCTACCGGGGACAGGCGGGAGACAATGAGCAGTTCTTC. Protein sequence: CASSYRGQAGDNEQFF.

This chain's CDR3 is CASSPSIGGGNEQFF. DNA for the CDR3: TGTGCCAGCTCACCGAGCATCGGGGGGGGCAATGAGCAGTTCTTC. V gene TRBV18 combines with J gene TRBJ2-1; 8 nucleotides match TRBD2. Germline CDR1 KGHSH, CDR2 LQKENI. Trimming at V came to 3 bases and at J to 6 bases, leaving 7 bases not matched to a gene. The CDR3 runs to 15 residues.

The chain recombines TRBV7-9 with TRBJ2-5; tentative D call: TRBD1 (6 bases). Matching the DNA end better, TRBJ2-7 makes the J call doubtful. Germline CDR1 and CDR2: SEHNR and FQNEAQ (reference sequence). The CDR3 contains 15 residues. The CDR3 coding sequence is TGTGCCAGCAGCTATTCGGCAGGGGCTCTTTACGAGCAGTACTTC. This codes for CASSYSAGALYEQYF.

V usage is TRBV15 and J usage is TRBJ1-2; D is undetermined. V was trimmed by 0 bases and J by 3 bases, leaving 11 bases between them. The CDR3 is made up of 15 amino acids. The V gene's germline CDR1 is LNHNV and CDR2 YYDKDF (reference sequence). The CDR3 nucleotides read TGTGCCACCAGCAGAGATGGGCGAGTGGACTATGGCTACACCTTC. Amino acids: CATSRDGRVDYGYTF.

The chain links TRBV27 to TRBJ1-5; TRBD1 matches at 12 bases. V dropped 10 bases and J dropped 4; count of bases not matched to a gene: 14. The germline CDR1 and CDR2 sequences are MNHEY and SMNVEV (reference sequence). The CDR3 runs to 17 residues. In DNA form, the CDR3 reads TGTGCCAACACACCTTCAGAGGGACAGGGGGCGAATCAGCCCCAGCATTTT. Its translation is CANTPSEGQGANQPQHF.

The chain employs TRBV5-1 and TRBJ2-1; 8 bases line up with TRBD2. Germline V gene sequence: CDR1 SGHRS, CDR2 YFSETQ. Germline trimming cut 3 bases from V and 4 bases from J; bases unmatched to any gene: 15. There are 18 residues in the CDR3. CDR3 sequence reads: CASSSTVAGTFRYNEQFF. The CDR3 DNA follows: TGCGCCAGCAGCTCCACGGTAGCGGGAACTTTTCGTTACAATGAGCAGTTCTTC.